Reported below is one T cell receptor (beta chain). The target antigen is unknown. Method: immunoSEQ multiplex PCR; TCRdb's copy keeps in-frame clones and lacks some. The data hold 90,000 to 120,000 clones, with roughly 87% observed a single time. This specimen comes from a study of graft-versus-host responses after intestinal transplantation. Whole-study context: Recipients had transplants, and these were multivisceral, liver-intestinal, or isolated intestinal. Anti-thymocyte globulin was used for induction in all recipients, who then took tacrolimus and steroids for roughly three years.

Germline-derived CDR1 and CDR2 are LNHDA and SQIVND (reference sequence). The CDR3 contains 13 residues. V lost 7 bases and J lost 6, with 15 bases in between. Broader study findings: High graft-versus-host to host-versus-graft clonal ratios were seen in allografts of patients with graft-donor T cell macrochimerism. Early post-transplant HvG declines tracked with peak circulating GvH clone levels.

This TCR was sampled from a human donor who was the organ donor for an intestinal transplant. The starting material was unstimulated CD4+ T cells sorted from spleen or lymph node cells, obtained before transplant. The chain carries TRBV19 and TRBJ1-1, with D maybe TRBD1 (6 bases). The CDR3 DNA reads as TGTGCCAGTATAGCGGGTAGGGGGGCTGAAGCTTTCTTT. Its translation: CASIAGRGAEAFF.